This TCR beta chain was captured by sequencing in a study of blood T cell repertoires in COVID-19. On the study more broadly: Samples taken during acute and convalescent COVID-19 were collected in the United States, Italy and Spain. T cells, B-cell-depleted T cells, or PBMCs provided the cDNA or gDNA that served as material.

CDR3 length equals 16 residues. CDR1 MGHDK and CDR2 SYGVNS come from the germline V gene. V dropped 5 bases and J dropped 6; count of bases not matched to a gene: 15. Libraries were prepared by immunoSEQ multiplex PCR; TCRdb keeps only in-frame clonotypes and omits some of them. The sample lists about 74,000 clones; just under 85% were seen once. Sequencing was done on a sample of peripheral blood. This chain uses TRBV25-1 with TRBJ1-1, with TRBD1 identical over 7 bases. The source is a man between 65 and 80 years old with acute or convalescent COVID-19. The CDR3 sequence: CASSNYLSDRVPEAFF. CDR3 coding DNA: TGTGCCAGCAGTAACTACCTTTCAGACAGGGTCCCTGAAGCTTTCTTT.